The clone carrying this T cell receptor (beta chain) was found many times. This sample was included in a study of shared clonotypes between healthy human individuals. Deep-level running was used for the assay. Generated by immunoSEQ multiplex PCR, the TCRdb table keeps only in-frame clones and is missing some. The table lists 1,500,000 or so clones, roughly 98.5% of them singletons. Per the germline V gene, CDR1 is ENHRY and CDR2 is SYGVKD. CDR3 length equals 12 residues. Trimming stripped 6 bases from V and 1 base from J, with 7 bases between. Sequenced material: naive CD4+ T cells sorted from blood. Subset: CD45RA+ positively selected. The TCR originated in a man younger than 45 in good health. The chain employs TRBV10-3 and TRBJ2-7, with unresolved D. CDR3 nucleotides: TGTGCCATCAGGGATCTATCCTACGAGCAGTACTTC. Its protein product is CAIRDLSYEQYF.